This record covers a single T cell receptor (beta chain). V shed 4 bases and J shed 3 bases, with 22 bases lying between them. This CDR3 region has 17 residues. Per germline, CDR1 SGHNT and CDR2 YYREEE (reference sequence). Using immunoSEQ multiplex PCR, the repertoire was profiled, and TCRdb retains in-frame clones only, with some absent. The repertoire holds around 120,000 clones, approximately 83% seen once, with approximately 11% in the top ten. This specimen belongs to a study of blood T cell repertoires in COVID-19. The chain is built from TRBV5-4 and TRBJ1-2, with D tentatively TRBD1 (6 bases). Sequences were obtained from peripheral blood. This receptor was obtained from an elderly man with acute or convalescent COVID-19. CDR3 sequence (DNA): TGTGCCAGCAGCCCATTCAGAGCTTATTCAGGGGACTATGGCTACACCTTC. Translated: CASSPFRAYSGDYGYTF.